This entry features one T cell receptor (beta chain) sequence. Its antigen is currently unknown. The repertoire was sequenced with immunoSEQ multiplex PCR; TCRdb's copy has only in-frame clones and lacks some. The sample lists 30,000 to 40,000 clones, around 74% occurring once. Researchers isolated CD4+ T cells once 9 to 11 days of culture had elapsed. SARS-CoV-2 infected the person between March and December 2020, as confirmed by PCR. Participants were given two doses of BNT162b2 or mRNA-1273 vaccine. The sample is drawn from a study of vaccination effects on CD4 cells after COVID-19. Study overall: Early samples were taken at day +14, late at days +241, +227, +161. After the second dose, samples were taken at median day 72. Cultures used more than 1.5 million PBMC per well, approximately 10 IU/ml IL-2 and approximately 10 ug/ml peptides. General observations from the study: Recruitment yielded few convalescent patients, and the study had no early post-infection timepoints.

The CDR3 is 13 amino acids. CDR1 is GTSNPN, CDR2 SVGIG, per germline (reference sequence). V was cut by 8 bases and J by 3 bases, with 14 bases left in between. Sequencing was performed on CD4+ T cells from PBMCs cultured without peptide, taken after COVID-19 vaccination. This receptor was taken from a human donor who had a prior SARS-CoV-2 infection. This chain joins TRBV30 and TRBJ2-1; no firm D call. The CDR3 reads CASSPRIYNEQFF. CDR3 DNA sequence: TGTGCCAGCAGCCCGAGGATCTACAATGAGCAGTTCTTC.